This passage covers 6 T cell receptor beta chains from one sample sequenced in a study of blood T cell repertoires in COVID-19. Produced via immunoSEQ multiplex PCR; TCRdb's table is partial and in-frame only. The sample yields around 250,000 clones, approximately 78% seen once. The sequencing input was peripheral blood. All receptors derive from a woman under 30 with acute or convalescent COVID-19.

J is TRBJ2-5 and V is TRBV5-1, with TRBD2 as a possible D gene (5 bases). Looked up from germline, CDR1 is SGHRS and CDR2 is YFSETQ. Trimming took 1 base from V and 4 from J, leaving 17 bases between them. The CDR3 is 16 residues long. CDR3 bases: TGCGCCAGCAGCTTGTTGGCGGGTCGGAGCCCAGAGACCCAGTACTTC. The encoded protein is CASSLLAGRSPETQYF. Filled out from reference TRBV5-1 and TRBJ2-5, the complete variable domain reads KAGVTQTPRYLIKTRGQQVTLSCSPISGHRSVSWYQQTPGQGLQFLFEYFSETQRNKGNFPGRFSGRQFSNSRSEMNVSTLELGDSALYLCASSLLAGRSPETQYFGPGTRLLVL.

This clone has just a few counts. The V gene is TRBV5-1, the J gene TRBJ2-5; possibly TRBD2 for D (6 bases). V lost 2 bases and J 4 bases, leaving 15 bases between the germline ends. The CDR3 loop spans 15 amino acids. Germline CDR1 reads SGHRS; CDR2 reads YFSETQ. CDR3 in amino acids: CASSLPSGVGETQYF. The CDR3 nucleotides are TGCGCCAGCAGCTTACCCTCGGGGGTGGGAGAGACCCAGTACTTC. The full variable domain, its missing parts supplied by reference TRBV5-1 and TRBJ2-5, is KAGVTQTPRYLIKTRGQQVTLSCSPISGHRSVSWYQQTPGQGLQFLFEYFSETQRNKGNFPGRFSGRQFSNSRSEMNVSTLELGDSALYLCASSLPSGVGETQYFGPGTRLLVL.

The chain couples TRBV10-1 to TRBJ2-1, with 11 positions matching TRBD1. The CDR3 extends over 14 amino acids. Per the germline V gene, CDR1 is WNHNN and CDR2 is SYGVQD (reference sequence). V gave up 6 bases and J gave up 5 bases; unmatched junction bases: 3. DNA for the CDR3: TGCGCCAGCAGGGGACAGGGGGTGGACAATGAGCAGTTCTTC. Its translation: CASRGQGVDNEQFF.

The chain uses TRBV12-3 or TRBV12-4 and TRBJ1-6; D call uncertain. CDR3 size: 13 residues. The V gene lost 5 bases and the J gene lost 8 bases, with 10 bases spanning the gap. The CDR3: CASSPRSYSPLHF. The DNA of the CDR3 is TGTGCCAGCAGTCCACGGTCCTATTCACCCCTCCACTTT.

The chain carries TRBV19 and TRBJ2-3; maybe TRBD2 (6 bases). CDR3 length: 16 residues. V dropped 1 base and J dropped 1 base, with 12 bases sitting between them. Germline V lookup: CDR1 LNHDA, CDR2 SQIVND (reference sequence). As DNA, the CDR3 is TGTGCCAGTAGTATAGTTCGCGGGGCGGGCACAGATACGCAGTATTTT. Its protein product is CASSIVRGAGTDTQYF.

The chain employs TRBV25-1 and TRBJ2-6; D may be TRBD2 (5 bases). The CDR3 extends over 14 amino acids. V shed 2 bases and J shed 5 bases, with 7 bases lying between them. Germline CDR1 reads MGHDK; CDR2 reads SYGVNS. The CDR3 here is CASSEGGRANVLTF. As DNA, the CDR3 is TGTGCCAGCAGTGAAGGCGGGCGGGCCAACGTCCTGACTTTC.